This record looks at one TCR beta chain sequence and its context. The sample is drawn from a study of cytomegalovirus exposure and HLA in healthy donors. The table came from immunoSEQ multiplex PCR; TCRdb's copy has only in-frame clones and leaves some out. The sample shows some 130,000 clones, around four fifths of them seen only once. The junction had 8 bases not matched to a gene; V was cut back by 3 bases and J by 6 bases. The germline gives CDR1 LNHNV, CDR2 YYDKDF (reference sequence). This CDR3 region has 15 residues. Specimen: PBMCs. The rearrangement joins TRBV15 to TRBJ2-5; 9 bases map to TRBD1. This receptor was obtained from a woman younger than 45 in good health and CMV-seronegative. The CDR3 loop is CATSSLQGAQKTQYF. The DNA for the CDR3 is TGTGCCACCAGCAGCCTACAGGGGGCGCAAAAGACCCAGTACTTC.